Each of the 30 T cell receptor beta chains below was sequenced from the same sample in a study of PD-1 blockade in classical Hodgkin lymphoma. Every patient experienced relapse after autologous stem cell transplantation, and brentuximab vedotin exposure varied. The data were produced by immunoSEQ multiplex PCR, yet TCRdb's version contains in-frame clones alone and is incomplete. The sample yields roughly 19,000 clones, around 85% seen once. The sample here was peripheral blood mononuclear cells (PBMCs), taken at baseline. The receptor set was obtained from a human donor with classical Hodgkin lymphoma.

The chain couples TRBV30 to TRBJ2-5; D not resolved. This CDR3 comprises 13 residues. V was trimmed by 0 bases and J by 5 bases, leaving 10 bases between them. The germline V gene encodes CDR1 GTSNPN and CDR2 SVGIG (reference sequence). The CDR3 region has the DNA TGTGCCTGGAGTGTTAGTAGCCTGGAGACCCAGTACTTC. As protein: CAWSVSSLETQYF.

The CDR3 loop reads CASSQDPNSGANVLTF. Here the CDR3 DNA reads TGTGCCAGCAGCCAAGATCCTAACTCTGGGGCCAACGTCCTGACTTTC. The chain couples TRBV4-2 to TRBJ2-6; the D is unclear. V lost 0 bases and J 0 bases, leaving 6 bases between the germline ends. This CDR3 has 16 amino acids. CDR1 and CDR2 from the germline V gene are LGHNA and YNFKEQ.

The CDR3 DNA follows: TGTGCCAGCAGTGACCCCTCACAAAGGGGTCGCAATCAGCCCCAGCATTTT. Its translation is CASSDPSQRGRNQPQHF. The J gene is TRBJ1-5, the V gene TRBV2; weak D call: TRBD1 (5 bases). With 3 bases removed from V and 2 bases from J, the gap between germline ends came to 17 bases. Germline-derived CDR1 and CDR2 are SNHLY and FYNNEI. The CDR3 consists of 17 residues.

CDR3 residues: CASRPTVNTEAFF. Here the CDR3 DNA reads TGTGCCAGCAGACCGACAGTTAACACTGAAGCTTTCTTT. The chain is built from TRBV25-1 and TRBJ1-1; D perhaps matches TRBD1 (5 bases). The CDR3 extends over 13 amino acids. CDR1 and CDR2 from the germline V gene are MGHDK and SYGVNS. Trimming took off 6 bases at V and 2 bases at J, with 10 bases between the two ends.

This clone was found a few times. J is TRBJ2-4 and V is TRBV18; possibly TRBD1 for D (6 bases). The CDR3 spans 16 residues. The germline V and J ends were trimmed by 0 bases and 0 bases, with 9 bases remaining between them. Germline CDR1 is KGHSH and CDR2 is LQKENI. This CDR3 is CASSPPVGGAKNIQYF. In DNA form, the CDR3 reads TGTGCCAGCTCACCACCGGTAGGGGGAGCCAAAAACATTCAGTACTTC.

CDR3 residues: CASSIWGSSYEQYF. In DNA, the CDR3 is TGTGCCAGTAGTATTTGGGGGAGCTCCTACGAGCAGTACTTC. This sequence joins TRBV19 and TRBJ2-5; either TRBD1 or TRBD2 may fit D (5 bases each). The better agreement between TRBJ2-7 and the DNA end casts doubt on the J call. The CDR3 consists of 14 residues. The germline gives CDR1 LNHDA, CDR2 SQIVND (reference sequence).

V gene TRBV6-6 combines with J gene TRBJ2-7; 7 bases are shared with TRBD1. The ends lost 6 bases at V and 2 bases at J; junction bases unmatched: 4. The CDR3 runs to 13 residues. Per germline, CDR1 MNHNY and CDR2 SVGAGI (reference sequence). The CDR3 DNA reads as TGTGCCAGCAGGGACAGGAAAACCTACGAGCAGTACTTC. Translated: CASRDRKTYEQYF.

This chain connects TRBV28 to TRBJ1-4; tentatively, D is TRBD1 (5 bases). The V gene's germline CDR1 is MDHEN and CDR2 SYDVKM. The CDR3 is made up of 14 amino acids. V lost 4 bases, J lost 10 bases, and 16 bases lay in between. CDR3: CASSSGEGSGKLFF. The CDR3 DNA reads TGTGCCAGCAGTTCCGGGGAGGGGTCTGGAAAACTGTTTTTT.

As to this clone: A junction boundary mismatches the germline segment, possibly from a read error. V usage is TRBV7-8 and J usage is TRBJ1-2; D gene uncertain. The CDR3 extends over 16 amino acids. Per germline, CDR1 SGHVS and CDR2 FQNEAQ. This CDR3 is CASSLVRGPGRYAYTF. CDR3 coding DNA: TGTGCCAGCAGCTTAGTTCGTGGGCCCGGCCGGTATGCCTACACCTTC.

The chain is built from TRBV27 and TRBJ1-3; D not certain. Germline CDR1 MNHEY, CDR2 SMNVEV (reference sequence). The CDR3 totals 16 residues. The V end was cut by 2 bases, the J end by 0 bases, with 11 bases between. For the CDR3, the DNA is TGTGCCAGCAGTTTACGTGGCCCCTCCTCTGGAAACACCATATATTTT. Protein: CASSLRGPSSGNTIYF.

CDR3 nucleotide sequence: TGTGCCAGCAGCTTAGGGCCCAGCGGGGGACTCGCGAACACCGGGGAGCTGTTTTTT. Translated: CASSLGPSGGLANTGELFF. V and J are TRBV7-9 and TRBJ2-2, with 8 bases aligning to TRBD2. From germline, CDR1 is SEHNR and CDR2 FQNEAQ (reference sequence). The CDR3 is made up of 19 amino acids. J gave up 0 bases and V 1 base, and 10 bases lay outside the gene matches.

The rearrangement links TRBV2 to TRBJ2-7, with D perhaps matching TRBD1 (6 bases). Trimming took 0 bases from V and 1 from J, leaving 10 bases between them. The germline V gene has CDR1 SNHLY and CDR2 FYNNEI. This CDR3 has 15 amino acids. The CDR3 bases are TGTGCCAGCAGTGAAGCAACAGGGCCTTCCTACGAGCAGTACTTC. As protein: CASSEATGPSYEQYF.

The chain has TRBV18 and TRBJ2-7; 8 nucleotides match TRBD2. The CDR3 has 16 amino acids. After removal of 0 bases from V and 4 bases from J, the junction contained 8 bases not matched to a gene. Germline CDR1 and CDR2: KGHSH and LQKENI. The CDR3 loop is CASSPPNAGGVYEQYF. For the CDR3, the DNA is TGTGCCAGCTCACCACCGAACGCGGGAGGTGTTTACGAGCAGTACTTC. The complete variable domain, with remaining parts taken from reference TRBV18 and TRBJ2-7, reads NAGVMQNPRHLVRRRGQEARLRCSPMKGHSHVYWYRQLPEEGLKFMVYLQKENIIDESGMPKERFSAEFPKEGPSILRIQQVVRGDSAAYFCASSPPNAGGVYEQYFGPGTRLTVT.

The chain employs TRBV4-1 and TRBJ2-2, with 8 bases that match TRBD1. V trimming: 1 base; J trimming: 7 bases; junction bases outside the gene matches: 8. From germline, CDR1 is MGHRA and CDR2 YSYEKL. The CDR3 has 16 amino acids. Written as DNA, the CDR3 is TGCGCCAGCAGCCAAGCTGGGCAGGGGGCCGGCGGGGAGCTGTTTTTT. Translated: CASSQAGQGAGGELFF.

The chain recombines TRBV5-5 with TRBJ2-2, with 8 positions matching TRBD2. The CDR3 covers 15 residues. J was trimmed by 6 bases and V by 0 bases; bases with no gene match: 4. Germline CDR1 reads SGHKS; CDR2 reads YYEKEE (reference sequence). CDR3 protein: CASSLARGGPGELFF. The DNA of the CDR3 is TGTGCCAGCAGCTTGGCTCGCGGGGGGCCCGGGGAGCTGTTTTTT.

The chain has TRBV5-4 and TRBJ2-3; TRBD2 matches at 14 bases. Germline CDR1 SGHNT, CDR2 YYREEE (reference sequence). V shed 7 bases, J shed 3 bases, and the junction held 4 bases outside the gene matches. CDR3 size: 15 residues. The CDR3 DNA is TGTGCCAGCCGACTAGCGGGGGGGCGAACAGATACGCAGTATTTT. This gives the protein CASRLAGGRTDTQYF.

This clone has ten or more counts. The CDR3: CAWSPPIVGSYEQYF. Written as DNA, the CDR3 is TGTGCCTGGAGTCCTCCCATTGTGGGCTCCTACGAGCAGTACTTC. The V call is TRBV30, the J call TRBJ2-7; D unclear. V was pared by 2 bases and J by 0 bases, with 14 bases between. This CDR3 region has 15 residues. Germline CDR1 reads GTSNPN; CDR2 reads SVGIG (reference sequence).

The rearrangement uses TRBV12-5 and TRBJ1-1; perhaps TRBD1 as D (6 bases). This CDR3 region has 16 residues. Trimming pared 3 bases from V and 1 base from J, leaving 15 bases between. The germline gives CDR1 LGHNT, CDR2 FRNRAP. The CDR3 DNA follows: TGTGCTAGTGGTTTAGGGTGGGACACGGGGAACACTGAAGCTTTCTTT. Translating it yields CASGLGWDTGNTEAFF.

The chain recombines TRBV6-6 with TRBJ2-2; TRBD1 matches at 7 bases. Germline V gene lookup returns CDR1 MNHNY and CDR2 SVGAGI (reference sequence). The CDR3 extends over 14 amino acids. V dropped 3 bases and J dropped 7; count of bases not matched to a gene: 5. Written as DNA, the CDR3 is TGTGCCAGCAGTTATGAGGGGGCCGGCGGGGAGCTGTTTTTT. Translated: CASSYEGAGGELFF.

The rearrangement links TRBV7-9 to TRBJ2-1; 14 positions agree with TRBD2. The CDR3 is 17 amino acids. The junction had 5 bases not matched to a gene; V was cut back by 5 bases and J by 2 bases. Germline V gives CDR1 SEHNR, CDR2 FQNEAQ (reference sequence). CDR3 nucleotides: TGTGCCAGCAGCATGACTAGCGGGGGGGTCCCCTACAATGAGCAGTTCTTC. It specifies CASSMTSGGVPYNEQFF.

This clone has a single count. The chain has TRBV2 and TRBJ1-1; D remains unclear. The CDR3 runs 13 residues. Deletions cut 2 bases from V and 1 base from J, with 5 bases between. The germline V gene encodes CDR1 SNHLY and CDR2 FYNNEI. CDR3 protein: CASSEWRNTEAFF. The DNA for the CDR3 is TGTGCCAGCAGTGAATGGCGGAACACTGAAGCTTTCTTT.

The genes are TRBV5-1 and TRBJ2-7, with D unresolved. CDR1 and CDR2 (germline): SGHRS, YFSETQ. V dropped 4 bases and J dropped 3 bases, with 17 bases sitting between them. CDR3 length equals 15 residues. This chain's CDR3 is CASSDYDIGFYEQYF. The CDR3 DNA reads TGCGCCAGCAGCGATTACGATATCGGGTTCTACGAGCAGTACTTC.

This clone was observed a single time. DNA for the CDR3: TGTGCCAGCAGTCCACGACTAGCGGGAGATAGTTACGAGCAGTACTTC. Translated: CASSPRLAGDSYEQYF. The rearrangement joins TRBV6-6 to TRBJ2-5, with 12 bases aligning to TRBD2. The J call is doubtful: the DNA matches TRBJ2-7 better. The CDR3 has 16 residues. From germline, CDR1 is MNHNY and CDR2 SVGAGI (reference sequence).

This chain joins TRBV10-3 and TRBJ2-7; the D is unclear. The CDR3 loop spans 15 amino acids. The V gene lost 4 bases and the J gene lost 1 base, with 14 bases spanning the gap. The V gene's germline CDR1 is ENHRY and CDR2 SYGVKD. CDR3 in DNA: TGTGCCATCAGTGGGGCAGTCACCTTTTCCTACGAGCAGTACTTC. Protein: CAISGAVTFSYEQYF.

The chain has TRBV19 and TRBJ1-2; TRBD1 matches at 7 bases. The V segment lost 9 bases and the J segment 7 bases; nucleotides outside the gene matches: 14. The V gene's germline CDR1 is LNHDA and CDR2 SQIVND (reference sequence). The CDR3 is 14 amino acids. CDR3 loop: CASNPGRGLSGYTF. CDR3 DNA sequence: TGTGCCAGCAACCCGGGGAGGGGGCTTAGTGGCTACACCTTC. Using reference TRBV19 and TRBJ1-2 for the parts outside the CDR3, the full variable domain is DGGITQSPKYLFRKEGQNVTLSCEQNLNHDAMYWYRQDPGQGLRLIYYSQIVNDFQKGDIAEGYSVSREKKESFPLTVTSAQKNPTAFYLCASNPGRGLSGYTFGSGTRLTVV.

V is TRBV10-1 and J is TRBJ2-7, with D hard to call. Germline V gives CDR1 WNHNN, CDR2 SYGVQD (reference sequence). The CDR3 spans 12 residues. V lost 2 bases to trimming and J lost 2 bases, with 4 bases between them. CDR3 sequence reads: CASSEAPYEQYF. The DNA of the CDR3 is TGCGCCAGCAGTGAGGCGCCCTACGAGCAGTACTTC.

The rearrangement links TRBV27 to TRBJ1-4; 9 nucleotides agree with TRBD1. Germline CDR1 is MNHEY and CDR2 is SMNVEV (reference sequence). Unmatched junction bases numbered 8, after V lost 3 bases and J lost 6 bases. The CDR3 totals 16 residues. The CDR3 spells CASSFQTGTGYEKLFF. DNA of the CDR3: TGTGCCAGCAGTTTCCAAACCGGGACAGGGTATGAAAAACTGTTTTTT.

The chain combines TRBV10-3 with TRBJ1-1; D unresolved. There are 13 residues in the CDR3. Germline V gene data show CDR1 as ENHRY and CDR2 as SYGVKD. The V end was cut by 3 bases, the J end by 8 bases, with 13 bases between. In DNA, the CDR3 is TGTGCCATCAGTGAAGGAACTCGGCCGGAAGCTTTCTTT. This gives the protein CAISEGTRPEAFF.

The chain combines TRBV9 with TRBJ2-2; a possible D gene is TRBD2 (5 bases). V lost 3 bases and J lost 5, with 17 bases in between. The CDR3 loop spans 16 amino acids. In germline, CDR1 is SGDLS, CDR2 YYNGEE. CDR3 in DNA: TGTGCCAGCAGCGCCTCCCGGGATGCACCGACCGGGGAGCTGTTTTTT. Amino acid sequence: CASSASRDAPTGELFF.

This chain joins TRBV18 and TRBJ1-1; TRBD1 matches at 7 bases. Per germline, CDR1 KGHSH and CDR2 LQKENI. V lost 5 bases, J lost 0 bases, and 3 bases stayed unmatched. The CDR3 is made up of 14 amino acids. CDR3 bases: TGTGCCAGCTCAACGACAGGGTTGAACACTGAAGCTTTCTTT. It translates to CASSTTGLNTEAFF.